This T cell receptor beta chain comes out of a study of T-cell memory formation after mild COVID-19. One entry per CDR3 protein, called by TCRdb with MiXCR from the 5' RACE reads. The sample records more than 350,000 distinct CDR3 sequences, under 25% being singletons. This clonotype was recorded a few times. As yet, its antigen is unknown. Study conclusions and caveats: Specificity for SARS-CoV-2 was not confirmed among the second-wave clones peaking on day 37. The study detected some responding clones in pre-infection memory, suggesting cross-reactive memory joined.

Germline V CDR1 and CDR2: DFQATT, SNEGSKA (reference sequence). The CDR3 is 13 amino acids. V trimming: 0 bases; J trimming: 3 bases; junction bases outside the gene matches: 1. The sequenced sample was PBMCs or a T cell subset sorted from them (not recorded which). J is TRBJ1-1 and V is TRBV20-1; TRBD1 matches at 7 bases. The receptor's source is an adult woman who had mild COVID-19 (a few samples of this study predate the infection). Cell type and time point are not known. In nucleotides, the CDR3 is TGCAGTGCTAGAGAAACAGGGGACACTGAAGCTTTCTTT. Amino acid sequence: CSARETGDTEAFF.